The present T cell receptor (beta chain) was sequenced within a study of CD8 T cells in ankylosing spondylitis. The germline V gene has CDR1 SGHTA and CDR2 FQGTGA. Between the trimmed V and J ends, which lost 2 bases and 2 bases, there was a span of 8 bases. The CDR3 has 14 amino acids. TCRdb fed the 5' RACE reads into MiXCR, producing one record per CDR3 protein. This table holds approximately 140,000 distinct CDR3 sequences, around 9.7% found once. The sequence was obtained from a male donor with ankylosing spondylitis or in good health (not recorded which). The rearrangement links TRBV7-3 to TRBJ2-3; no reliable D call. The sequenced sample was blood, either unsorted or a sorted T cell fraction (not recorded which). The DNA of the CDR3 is TGTGCCAGCAGCTTAGACGCAGTCACAGATACGCAGTATTTT. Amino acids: CASSLDAVTDTQYF.